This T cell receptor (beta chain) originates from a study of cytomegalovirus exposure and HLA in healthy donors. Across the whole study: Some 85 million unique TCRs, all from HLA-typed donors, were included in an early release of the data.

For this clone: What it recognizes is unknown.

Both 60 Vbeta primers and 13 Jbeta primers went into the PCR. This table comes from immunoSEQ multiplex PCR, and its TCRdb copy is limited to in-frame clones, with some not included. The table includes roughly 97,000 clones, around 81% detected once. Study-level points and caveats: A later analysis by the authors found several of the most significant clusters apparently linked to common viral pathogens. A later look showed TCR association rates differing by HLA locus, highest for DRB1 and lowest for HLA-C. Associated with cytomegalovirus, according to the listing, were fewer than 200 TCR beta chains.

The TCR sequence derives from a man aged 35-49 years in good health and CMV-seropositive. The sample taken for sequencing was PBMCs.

CDR3 sequence reads: CASSPGQFAEAFF. In DNA, the CDR3 is TGTGCCAGCAGTCCTGGACAGTTCGCTGAAGCTTTCTTT. The genes are TRBV7-2 and TRBJ1-1; possibly TRBD1 for D (6 bases). Trimming took 6 bases from V and 6 from J, leaving 14 bases between them. The CDR3 has 13 amino acids. From germline, CDR1 is SGHTA and CDR2 FQGNSA.